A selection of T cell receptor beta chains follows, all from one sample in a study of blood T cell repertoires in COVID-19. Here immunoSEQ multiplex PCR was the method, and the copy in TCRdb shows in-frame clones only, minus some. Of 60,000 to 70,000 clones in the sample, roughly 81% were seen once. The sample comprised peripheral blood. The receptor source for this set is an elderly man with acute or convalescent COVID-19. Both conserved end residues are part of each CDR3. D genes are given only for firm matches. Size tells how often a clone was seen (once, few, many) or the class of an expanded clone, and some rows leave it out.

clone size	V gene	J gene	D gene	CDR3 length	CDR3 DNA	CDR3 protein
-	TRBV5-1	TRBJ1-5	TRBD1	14	TGCGCCAGCAGCCCTGGGACAGGCAATCAGCCCCAGCATTTT	CASSPGTGNQPQHF
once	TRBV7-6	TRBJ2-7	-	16	TGTGCCAGCAGCCCCGACTTTAGTTTTGCCCCCTACGAGCAGTACTTC	CASSPDFSFAPYEQYF
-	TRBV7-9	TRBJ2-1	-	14	TGTGCCAGCAGCAGTAGCAGAGGAGGGAATGAGCAGTTCTTC	CASSSSRGGNEQFF
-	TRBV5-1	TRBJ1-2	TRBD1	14	TGCGCCAGCAGTGGACAGGGAGGTAGCTATGGCTACACCTTC	CASSGQGGSYGYTF
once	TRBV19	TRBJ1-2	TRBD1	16	TGTGCCAGTAGTTACCCCCGCGGGGCAGGGGGAGATGGCTACACCTTC	CASSYPRGAGGDGYTF
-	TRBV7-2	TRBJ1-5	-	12	TGTGCCAGCAGCTTGTATAATCAGCCCCAGCATTTT	CASSLYNQPQHF
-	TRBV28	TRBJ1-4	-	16	TGTGCCAGCAGTTCCCCCTCGGGGGGGGATAATGAAAAACTGTTTTTT	CASSSPSGGDNEKLFF
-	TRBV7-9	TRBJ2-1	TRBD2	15	TGTGCCAGCAGCTTAGCAGCGGGAGTTAGCAATGAGCAGTTCTTC	CASSLAAGVSNEQFF
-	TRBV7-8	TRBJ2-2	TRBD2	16	TGTGCCAGCAGCTTAGTAGGGAGGGGAGGCACCGGGGAGCTGTTTTTT	CASSLVGRGGTGELFF
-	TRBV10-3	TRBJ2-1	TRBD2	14	TGTGCCACCGGGCTAGCGGAACCCTACAATGAGCAGTTCTTC	CATGLAEPYNEQFF
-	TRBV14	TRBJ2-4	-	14	TGTGCCAGCAGCCAAGGAGTTGCCAAAAACATTCAGTACTTC	CASSQGVAKNIQYF
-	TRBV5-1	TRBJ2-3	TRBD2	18	TGCGCCAGCAGTTGGGGACTAGCGGGGGGGCGGAGCACAGATACGCAGTATTTT	CASSWGLAGGRSTDTQYF
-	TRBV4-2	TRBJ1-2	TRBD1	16	TGTGCCAGCAGCCTCCAGACAGGGCCTGGACACTATGGCTACACCTTC	CASSLQTGPGHYGYTF
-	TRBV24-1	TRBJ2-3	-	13	TGTGCCACAAGGGGGGGTGGTGCAGATACGCAGTATTTT	CATRGGGADTQYF
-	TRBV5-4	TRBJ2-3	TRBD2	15	TGTGCCAGCAGCTTGGGGGGACTAGCAACAGATACGCAGTATTTT	CASSLGGLATDTQYF
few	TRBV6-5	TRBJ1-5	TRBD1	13	TGTGCCAGCTCACGGGACAGAAATCAGCCCCAGCATTTT	CASSRDRNQPQHF
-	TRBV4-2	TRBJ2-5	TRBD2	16	TGTGCCAGCAGCGTCAAACTAGCGGGAGGAGCGGAGACCCAGTACTTC	CASSVKLAGGAETQYF
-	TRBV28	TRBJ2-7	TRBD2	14	TGTGCCAGCATTTCAAGCGGGAGGTTGTACGAGCAGTACTTC	CASISSGRLYEQYF
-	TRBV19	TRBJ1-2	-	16	TGTGCCAGTAGTCTCGGAACAGGGCTCCTACACTATGGCTACACCTTC	CASSLGTGLLHYGYTF
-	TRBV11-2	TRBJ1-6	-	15	TGTGCCAGCAGCTTAAATGGACGGGAAGATTCACCCCTCCACTTT	CASSLNGREDSPLHF
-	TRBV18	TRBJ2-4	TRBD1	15	TGTGCCAGCTCACTAAGACAGGGCGGCAAAAACATTCAGTACTTC	CASSLRQGGKNIQYF
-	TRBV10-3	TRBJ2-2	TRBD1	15	TGTGCCATCAGTGGGGGACAGGGCGGCACCGGGGAGCTGTTTTTT	CAISGGQGGTGELFF
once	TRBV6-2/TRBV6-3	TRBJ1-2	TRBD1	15	TGTGCCAGCAGCGCAACACAGGGGGGGACGTCTCGCTACACCTTC	CASSATQGGTSRYTF
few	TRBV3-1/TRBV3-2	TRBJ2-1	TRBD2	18	TGTGCCAGCAGCCAATACCCTAGCGGGAGGGCCGTTATCCATGAGCAGTTCTTC	CASSQYPSGRAVIHEQFF
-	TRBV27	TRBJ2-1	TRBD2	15	TGTGCCAGCAGACACGAGCGGGGCTCCTACAATGAGCAGTTCTTC	CASRHERGSYNEQFF
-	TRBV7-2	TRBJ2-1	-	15	TGTGCCAGCAGGGCTAACCCGGGAAAACACAATGAGCAGTTCTTC	CASRANPGKHNEQFF
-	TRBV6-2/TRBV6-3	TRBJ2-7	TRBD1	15	TGTGCCAGCAGTTACCAGGACAGGGGGTCCTACGAGCAGTACTTC	CASSYQDRGSYEQYF
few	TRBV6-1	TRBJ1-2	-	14	TGTGCCAGCAGTGAAGCGAACTCTCCCTATGGCTACACCTTC	CASSEANSPYGYTF
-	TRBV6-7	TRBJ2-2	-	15	TGTGCCAGCAATGAACGGACTGGACACACCGGGGAGCTGTTTTTT	CASNERTGHTGELFF
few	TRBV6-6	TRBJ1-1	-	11	TGTGCCAGCAAGCGGAACACTGAAGCTTTCTTT	CASKRNTEAFF
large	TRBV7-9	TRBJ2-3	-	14	TGTGCCAGCAGCTTAGCGTTCAGGTGGGATACGCAGTATTTT	CASSLAFRWDTQYF
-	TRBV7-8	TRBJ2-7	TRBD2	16	TGTGCCAGCAGCTTAGGGTCATCAGCGGGGACCTACGAGCAGTACTTC	CASSLGSSAGTYEQYF
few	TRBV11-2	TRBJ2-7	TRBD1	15	TGTGCCAGCAGCCACCCGACAGGGAAAGACTACGAGCAGTACTTC	CASSHPTGKDYEQYF
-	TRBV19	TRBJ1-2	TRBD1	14	TGTGCCAGTAGTGTTGGACAGGGGACCTATGGCTACACCTTC	CASSVGQGTYGYTF
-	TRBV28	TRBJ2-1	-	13	TGTGCCAGCATCTCACAGATATACAATGAGCAGTTCTTC	CASISQIYNEQFF
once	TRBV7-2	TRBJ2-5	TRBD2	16	TGTGCCAGCAGCACGCAGACTAGCGGGAGTGGAGAGACCCAGTACTTC	CASSTQTSGSGETQYF
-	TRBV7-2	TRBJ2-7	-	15	TGTGCCAGCAGCGAGCGGGGACAAACATATTACGAGCAGTACTTC	CASSERGQTYYEQYF
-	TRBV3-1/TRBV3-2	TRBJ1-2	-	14	TGTGCCAGCAGCCATCGAGACACCCGCTATGGCTACACCTTC	CASSHRDTRYGYTF
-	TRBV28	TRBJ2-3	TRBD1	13	TGTGCCACCCGGGACAGGGGGCCAGATACGCAGTATTTT	CATRDRGPDTQYF